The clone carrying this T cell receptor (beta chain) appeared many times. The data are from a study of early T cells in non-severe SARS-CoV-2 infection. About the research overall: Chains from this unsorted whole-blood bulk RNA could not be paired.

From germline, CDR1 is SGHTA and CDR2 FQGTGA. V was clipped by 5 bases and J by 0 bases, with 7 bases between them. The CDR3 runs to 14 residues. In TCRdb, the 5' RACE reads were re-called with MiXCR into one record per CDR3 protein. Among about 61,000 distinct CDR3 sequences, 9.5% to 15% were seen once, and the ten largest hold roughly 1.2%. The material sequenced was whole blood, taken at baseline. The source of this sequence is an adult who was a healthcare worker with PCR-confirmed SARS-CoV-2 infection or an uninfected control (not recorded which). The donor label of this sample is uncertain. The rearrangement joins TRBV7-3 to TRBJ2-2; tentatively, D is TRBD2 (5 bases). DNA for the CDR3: TGTGCCAGCAGCCCCGGGACGAACACCGGGGAGCTGTTTTTT. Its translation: CASSPGTNTGELFF.